This paragraph reports one TCR beta chain. Antigen specificity is unknown. Collection of 8.5 to 10 milliliters of peripheral blood was performed for each donor. The CDR3 loop spans 15 amino acids. In germline, CDR1 is KGHSH, CDR2 LQKENI. V was pared by 6 bases and J by 6 bases, with 19 bases between. The data were obtained in a study of blood T cells in healthy people across ages. Study findings and constraints: Reliance upon unsorted PBMCs precluded definitive naive versus antigen-experienced comparison. Naive T cell percentage showed a strong correlation with TCR beta diversity.

For the second PCR, which ran for about 7 to 11 cycles, a sample-barcoded 5' primer and a J-beta primer mix were used. Every molecule of cDNA carried a tag from a template-switch adaptor with 12 random nucleotides. TCRdb reprocessed the 5' RACE reads with MiXCR, giving one entry per CDR3 protein. This sample has about 1.5 million distinct CDR3 sequences, with approximately 43% found just once. The sequenced material came from blood. The chain combines TRBV18 with TRBJ2-3, with a tentative D call TRBD1 (5 bases). This clonotype was sampled from a young woman in good health. The CDR3 DNA follows: TGTGCCAGCTCCCTTGGGCGTGGAAAGGGGGATACGCAGTATTTT. This translates into CASSLGRGKGDTQYF.